The 14 T cell receptor beta chains below were found in one sample sequenced in a study of T cell responses to AZD1222 COVID-19 vaccine. Clones were sequenced by immunoSEQ multiplex PCR, and TCRdb holds only the in-frame ones, with some missing. The sample includes 180,000 or so clones, about 93% seen only once; the top ten take approximately 0.6%. The material sequenced was peripheral blood, taken on day 0 of AZD1222 vaccination. These receptor sequences come from an adult in good health.

The chain employs TRBV5-5 and TRBJ1-1, with a weak D call TRBD1 (5 bases). The germline V gene has CDR1 SGHKS and CDR2 YYEKEE (reference sequence). This CDR3 spans 14 amino acids. Trimming removed 0 bases at V and 4 bases at J, with 10 bases between. Here the CDR3 DNA reads TGTGCCAGCAGCTTGGGGACATCAGTCACTGAAGCTTTCTTT. It translates to CASSLGTSVTEAFF.

The chain links TRBV5-5 to TRBJ1-5; D ambiguous. The V gene lost 3 bases and the J gene lost 0 bases, with 10 bases spanning the gap. Germline V gene data show CDR1 as SGHKS and CDR2 as YYEKEE (reference sequence). The CDR3 length is 15 residues. This CDR3 is CASSSDSTSNQPQHF. DNA for the CDR3: TGTGCCAGCAGCTCCGACTCCACTAGCAATCAGCCCCAGCATTTT.

The chain uses TRBV5-8 and TRBJ2-4; D not certain. In germline, CDR1 is SGHTS, CDR2 YDEGEE. The germline V and J ends were trimmed by 5 bases and 0 bases, with 18 bases remaining between them. The CDR3 is 17 amino acids. CDR3 nucleotide sequence: TGTGCCAGCAGTCCTTCAGCCCGAGAGTTAGCCAAAAACATTCAGTACTTC. It translates to CASSPSARELAKNIQYF. The full variable domain, in which reference TRBV5-8 and TRBJ2-4 provide the parts outside the CDR3, is EAGVTQSPTHLIKTRGQQATLRCSPISGHTSVYWYQQALGLGLQFLLWYDEGEERNRGNFPPRFSGRQFPNYSSELNVNALELEDSALYLCASSPSARELAKNIQYFGAGTRLSVL.

V is TRBV7-9 and J is TRBJ2-1, with a tentative D call TRBD2 (6 bases). Trimming shortened V by 4 bases and J by 10 bases, and 14 bases separated the two germline ends. Germline V gene data show CDR1 as SEHNR and CDR2 as FQNEAQ (reference sequence). The CDR3 contains 13 residues. The CDR3 nucleotides are TGTGCCAGCAGCTCAGTTCCGGGAGAGGAGCAGTTCTTC. Translated, it gives CASSSVPGEEQFF.

V usage is TRBV19 and J usage is TRBJ1-3; 8 bases map to TRBD1. The CDR3 runs to 15 residues. The V gene end was trimmed by 5 bases and the J gene end by 4 bases; junction bases not matched to a gene: 7. CDR1 is LNHDA, CDR2 SQIVND, per germline (reference sequence). As DNA, the CDR3 is TGTGCCAGTAGTGCGACAGGGGACTTGGGAAACACCATATATTTT. It codes for CASSATGDLGNTIYF.

This chain uses TRBV5-1 with TRBJ2-7; the D call may be TRBD1 or TRBD2 (5 bases each). The CDR3 loop spans 15 amino acids. V dropped 2 bases and J dropped 3 bases, with 15 bases sitting between them. The germline CDR1 and CDR2 sequences are SGHRS and YFSETQ. Here the CDR3 DNA reads TGCGCCAGCAGCTTCGACCGGGACGGGATCTACGAGCAGTACTTC. Its translation is CASSFDRDGIYEQYF.

The chain uses TRBV27 and TRBJ2-7, with 8 positions matching TRBD2. The length of the CDR3 is 15 residues. V was pared by 2 bases and J by 2 bases, with 5 bases of the junction left unmatched. Germline loops: CDR1 MNHEY, CDR2 SMNVEV (reference sequence). DNA for the CDR3: TGTGCCAGCAGTTTAAACGCGGGAGGTCCCTACGAGCAGTACTTC. Protein product: CASSLNAGGPYEQYF.

The CDR3 spells CASSITDTNTEAFF. Written as DNA, the CDR3 is TGTGCCAGTAGTATTACGGACACGAACACTGAAGCTTTCTTT. The chain is built from TRBV19 and TRBJ1-1; D may be TRBD1 (5 bases). Trimming removed 3 bases from V and 1 base from J, with 9 bases in between. This CDR3 has 14 residues. The germline V gene encodes CDR1 LNHDA and CDR2 SQIVND (reference sequence).

The chain uses TRBV27 and TRBJ1-5; D gene ambiguous. V was pared by 1 base and J by 6 bases, with 10 bases between. The CDR3 contains 14 residues. CDR1 MNHEY and CDR2 SMNVEV come from the germline V gene (reference sequence). The CDR3: CASSLFGRGQPQHF. The CDR3 region has the DNA TGTGCCAGCAGTTTATTCGGAAGAGGTCAGCCCCAGCATTTT.

The chain links TRBV28 to TRBJ2-4; TRBD2 agrees at 9 bases. The V gene's germline CDR1 is MDHEN and CDR2 SYDVKM. The V and J ends lost 4 bases and 0 bases, in that order; junction bases with no gene match: 10. This CDR3 contains 18 residues. Here the CDR3 reads CASSYPSGVPVAKNIQYF. In nucleotides, the CDR3 is TGTGCCAGCAGTTATCCTAGCGGGGTTCCGGTAGCCAAAAACATTCAGTACTTC.

This clone was observed a single time. The gene calls are TRBV28 and TRBJ1-1; D perhaps matches TRBD1 (6 bases). This CDR3 comprises 10 residues. Germline CDR1 and CDR2: MDHEN and SYDVKM. Trimming pared 11 bases from V and 11 bases from J, leaving 15 bases between. The CDR3 nucleotides read TGTGCCGTCTCCGACAGGATCGCTTTCTTT. It codes for CAVSDRIAFF.

The CDR3 is CASSQVPRGVTYEQYF. In DNA, the CDR3 is TGCGCCAGCAGCCAAGTCCCCAGAGGAGTAACTTACGAGCAGTACTTC. The chain joins TRBV4-1 to TRBJ2-7; no firm D call. The CDR3 length is 16 residues. V dropped 1 base and J dropped 4 bases, with 17 bases sitting between them. The V gene's germline CDR1 is MGHRA and CDR2 YSYEKL.

This rearrangement joins TRBV25-1 to TRBJ2-7, with 7 bases that match TRBD2. The germline CDR1 and CDR2 sequences are MGHDK and SYGVNS. Trimming cost V 4 bases and J 3 bases; bases outside gene matches: 6. The CDR3 extends over 14 amino acids. CDR3 sequence reads: CASSASGGLYEQYF. In DNA form, the CDR3 reads TGTGCCAGCAGTGCTTCGGGAGGTCTCTACGAGCAGTACTTC.

The V call is TRBV28, the J call TRBJ1-5; D not certain. This CDR3 has 14 amino acids. Germline V CDR1 and CDR2: MDHEN, SYDVKM. Deletions cut 6 bases from V and 1 base from J, with 10 bases between. CDR3 coding DNA: TGTGCCAGCAGCGTCGGGGTAAGCAATCAGCCCCAGCATTTT. Translated: CASSVGVSNQPQHF.